This TCR beta chain originates from a study of shared clonotypes between healthy human individuals. General study results and limits: Generally, naive subsets came out with larger estimated richness than memory subsets. Tissue TCR repertoires likely differ from these blood-only repertoires.

V trimming: 7 bases; J trimming: 3 bases; junction bases outside the gene matches: 8. The length of the CDR3 is 14 residues. Germline lookup yields CDR1 LNHDA and CDR2 SQIVND (reference sequence). Note on this clone: No antigen is known for it.

The genomic DNA of each subset was split evenly across several immunoSEQ plates. Only in-frame clones appear in the TCRdb table, and some are missing; sequencing was by immunoSEQ multiplex PCR. This table holds 190,000 or so clones, about 93% found once. All donors were Caucasian adults living in Nashville, Tennessee. This TCR came from a woman under 40 in good health. The sequenced sample was naive CD4+ T cells sorted from blood. Described subset: CD45RA+ positively selected. This chain uses TRBV19 with TRBJ2-7; 8 nucleotides align to TRBD1. In DNA, the CDR3 is TGTGCCAGTAAGGAGACAGGGGTGGTCTACGAGCAGTACTTC. Translated: CASKETGVVYEQYF.